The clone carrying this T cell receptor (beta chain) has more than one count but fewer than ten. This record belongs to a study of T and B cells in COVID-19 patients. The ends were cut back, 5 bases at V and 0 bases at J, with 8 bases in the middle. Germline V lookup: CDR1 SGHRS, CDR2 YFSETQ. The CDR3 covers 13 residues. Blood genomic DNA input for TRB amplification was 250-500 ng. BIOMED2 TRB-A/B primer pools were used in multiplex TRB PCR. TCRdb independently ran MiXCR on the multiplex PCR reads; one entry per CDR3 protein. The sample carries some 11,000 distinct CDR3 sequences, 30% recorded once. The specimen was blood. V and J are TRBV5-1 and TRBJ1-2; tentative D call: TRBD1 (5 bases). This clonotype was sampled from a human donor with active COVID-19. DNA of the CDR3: TGCGCCAGCAGGCGGACAACTAACTATGGCTACACCTTC. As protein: CASRRTTNYGYTF.